This T cell receptor (delta chain) was identified in a study of γδ T cells in repeated Plasmodium falciparum infection. TCRdb reprocessed the multiplex PCR reads through CATT. This sample carries around 49,000 delta-chain clones, about 1.9% of them seen once, and the ten largest clones take around 24%. Flow sorting of PBMC yielded separate Vgamma9/Vdelta2+ and Vdelta2-negative gammadelta T cell populations for bulk repertoire analysis. The CDR3 contains 21 residues. Looked up from germline, CDR1 is TVYSNPD and CDR2 is GDNSRS (reference sequence). On this clone: The protein in TCRdb stems from a much larger clone and differs at residue 18 from this DNA's translation, likely a read error; here the protein is translated from the DNA.

The sample taken for sequencing was gamma-delta T cells from blood. The rearrangement uses TRDV3 and TRDJ1, with TRDD3 matching over 12 bases. No J gene was available from TCRdb, and it was assigned here by a germline match of the DNA. The receptor comes from a pool of human donors (malaria-infected and uninfected, not separated). CDR3 sequence: CAFPIPPKAGGYGKYTDELIF. Here the CDR3 DNA reads TGTGCCTTTCCGATCCCTCCTAAAGCTGGGGGATACGGAAAGTACACCGATGAACTCATCTTT.